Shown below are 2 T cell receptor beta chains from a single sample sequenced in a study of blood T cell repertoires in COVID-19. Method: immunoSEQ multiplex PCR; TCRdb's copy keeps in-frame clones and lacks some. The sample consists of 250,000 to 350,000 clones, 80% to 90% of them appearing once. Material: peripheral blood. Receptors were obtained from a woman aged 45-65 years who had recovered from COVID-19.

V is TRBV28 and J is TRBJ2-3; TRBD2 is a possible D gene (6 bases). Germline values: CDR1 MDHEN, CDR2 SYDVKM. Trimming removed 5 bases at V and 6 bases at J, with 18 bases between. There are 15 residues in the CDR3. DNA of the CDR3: TGTGCCAGCAGTATCTCGGGACTCATAGGGGATACGCAGTATTTT. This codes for CASSISGLIGDTQYF.

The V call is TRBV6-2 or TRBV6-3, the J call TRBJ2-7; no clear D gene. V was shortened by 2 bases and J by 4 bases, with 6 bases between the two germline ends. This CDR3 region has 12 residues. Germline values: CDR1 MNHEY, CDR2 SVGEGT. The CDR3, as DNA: TGTGCCAGCAGTTACGGAGTGTACGAGCAGTACTTC. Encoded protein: CASSYGVYEQYF.